This T cell receptor beta chain is from a study of STAT3 mutations in large granular lymphocyte leukemia. Concerning this clone: Its antigen is unidentified.

Average productive template count per sample was approximately 40,000. TCRdb's copy holds only in-frame clones and misses some; the assay was immunoSEQ multiplex PCR. The sample lists more than 10,000 clones; around 85% were seen once. This CDR3 has 14 amino acids. Per the germline V gene, CDR1 is SNHLY and CDR2 is FYNNEI. Trimming took off 5 bases at V and 4 bases at J, with 11 bases between the two ends. Study findings and constraints: Every T-LGLL patient had at least one immunodominant TCRbeta clonotype. All newly emerging clones after therapy were STAT3 wild type.

The sequenced sample was peripheral blood mononuclear cells. The clonotype originates from a man in his fifties or sixties with T-cell large granular lymphocyte leukemia. Some clones in this sample may be carry-over from other donors' samples. J is TRBJ1-4 and V is TRBV2, with unresolved D. Written as DNA, the CDR3 is TGTGCCAGCAGTTTCCACGTCGGTAATGAAAAACTGTTTTTT. It encodes CASSFHVGNEKLFF.